This TCR beta chain was sequenced for a study of blood T cell repertoires in COVID-19 (dated by TCRdb to about 2020). Some background on the complete study: Samples covering the acute and convalescent phases of COVID-19 were provided by collaborators in the United States, Italy and Spain. The repertoires were released in a freely available public database intended as a resource for research on the immune response to SARS-CoV-2. Where HLA class I and class II types were available, the types were taken from metadata supplied by the sample provider, not from assay-based typing. The sample metadata nearly always contained a de-identified subject ID, COVID-19 status, age in years and sex. Subjects who had been exposed to COVID-19, were actively infected with it, or had recovered from it provided the deeply sampled blood TCRbeta repertoires that made up the dataset. The prospective study material was composed of cDNA or gDNA derived from T cells, B-cell-depleted T cells, or PBMCs. Samples were obtained from the ongoing ImmuneRACE study (first 160 participants) and from some 1,200 subjects provided by 6 global collaborators. The paper as a whole reports these results and caveats: The amount of clinical and demographic metadata varied by source and participant and was provided uncurated.

The CDR3 runs 16 amino acids, cysteine and phenylalanine included. Left in the record is the CDR3 DNA by itself, 48 bases read in frame from the first base. CDR1 and CDR2, per the germline V gene, are SGHRS and YFSETQ. Trimming accounts for 0 bases at V and 8 bases at J, while the number of junction bases matched to no gene is 8. Whole blood was collected in K2EDTA tubes by collaborating institutions according to the institutions' own protocols. For TCRbeta analysis, collaborator samples were shipped as frozen whole blood, as isolated PBMCs, or as DNA extracted from either sample type. In the case of this clone: Its cognate antigen has yet to be identified. No qualities accompany the bases; no much larger clone lies one base away.

TCRbeta CDR3 regions were amplified from genomic DNA by means of the immunoSEQ Assay, a bias-controlled multiplex PCR. The published analysis was carried out like this. Within the assay, amplification of reference gene primers was used to estimate how many nucleated cells each sample contained. To quantify the absolute abundance of each unique TCRbeta CDR3 rearrangement, sequence reads were collapsed and filtered. For each sample, productive Simpson clonality was calculated as the square root of Simpson's diversity index over productive rearrangements. TCRdb retrieved this table from immuneACCESS and kept in-frame rearrangements only. Not all clones are present; in checked studies, unresolved V genes account for under half, and no reason is known for the remainder. V, J and clone size are taken as reported in that table, and D and trimming were inferred from the DNA itself. A total of about 150,000 clones appear in this sample, about 77% of them only once. The ten largest clones take up around 4% of the sample.

The chain links TRBV5-1 with TRBJ2-1, with TRBD2 matching 10 junction bases. The sequence came from a man between 60 and 75 years old with acute or convalescent COVID-19. Sequenced sample: peripheral blood. At the DNA level, the sequence is TGCGCCAGCAGCTTGGGGTTTAGCGGGAGGTTGGATGAGCAGTTCTTC. This encodes CASSLGFSGRLDEQFF.